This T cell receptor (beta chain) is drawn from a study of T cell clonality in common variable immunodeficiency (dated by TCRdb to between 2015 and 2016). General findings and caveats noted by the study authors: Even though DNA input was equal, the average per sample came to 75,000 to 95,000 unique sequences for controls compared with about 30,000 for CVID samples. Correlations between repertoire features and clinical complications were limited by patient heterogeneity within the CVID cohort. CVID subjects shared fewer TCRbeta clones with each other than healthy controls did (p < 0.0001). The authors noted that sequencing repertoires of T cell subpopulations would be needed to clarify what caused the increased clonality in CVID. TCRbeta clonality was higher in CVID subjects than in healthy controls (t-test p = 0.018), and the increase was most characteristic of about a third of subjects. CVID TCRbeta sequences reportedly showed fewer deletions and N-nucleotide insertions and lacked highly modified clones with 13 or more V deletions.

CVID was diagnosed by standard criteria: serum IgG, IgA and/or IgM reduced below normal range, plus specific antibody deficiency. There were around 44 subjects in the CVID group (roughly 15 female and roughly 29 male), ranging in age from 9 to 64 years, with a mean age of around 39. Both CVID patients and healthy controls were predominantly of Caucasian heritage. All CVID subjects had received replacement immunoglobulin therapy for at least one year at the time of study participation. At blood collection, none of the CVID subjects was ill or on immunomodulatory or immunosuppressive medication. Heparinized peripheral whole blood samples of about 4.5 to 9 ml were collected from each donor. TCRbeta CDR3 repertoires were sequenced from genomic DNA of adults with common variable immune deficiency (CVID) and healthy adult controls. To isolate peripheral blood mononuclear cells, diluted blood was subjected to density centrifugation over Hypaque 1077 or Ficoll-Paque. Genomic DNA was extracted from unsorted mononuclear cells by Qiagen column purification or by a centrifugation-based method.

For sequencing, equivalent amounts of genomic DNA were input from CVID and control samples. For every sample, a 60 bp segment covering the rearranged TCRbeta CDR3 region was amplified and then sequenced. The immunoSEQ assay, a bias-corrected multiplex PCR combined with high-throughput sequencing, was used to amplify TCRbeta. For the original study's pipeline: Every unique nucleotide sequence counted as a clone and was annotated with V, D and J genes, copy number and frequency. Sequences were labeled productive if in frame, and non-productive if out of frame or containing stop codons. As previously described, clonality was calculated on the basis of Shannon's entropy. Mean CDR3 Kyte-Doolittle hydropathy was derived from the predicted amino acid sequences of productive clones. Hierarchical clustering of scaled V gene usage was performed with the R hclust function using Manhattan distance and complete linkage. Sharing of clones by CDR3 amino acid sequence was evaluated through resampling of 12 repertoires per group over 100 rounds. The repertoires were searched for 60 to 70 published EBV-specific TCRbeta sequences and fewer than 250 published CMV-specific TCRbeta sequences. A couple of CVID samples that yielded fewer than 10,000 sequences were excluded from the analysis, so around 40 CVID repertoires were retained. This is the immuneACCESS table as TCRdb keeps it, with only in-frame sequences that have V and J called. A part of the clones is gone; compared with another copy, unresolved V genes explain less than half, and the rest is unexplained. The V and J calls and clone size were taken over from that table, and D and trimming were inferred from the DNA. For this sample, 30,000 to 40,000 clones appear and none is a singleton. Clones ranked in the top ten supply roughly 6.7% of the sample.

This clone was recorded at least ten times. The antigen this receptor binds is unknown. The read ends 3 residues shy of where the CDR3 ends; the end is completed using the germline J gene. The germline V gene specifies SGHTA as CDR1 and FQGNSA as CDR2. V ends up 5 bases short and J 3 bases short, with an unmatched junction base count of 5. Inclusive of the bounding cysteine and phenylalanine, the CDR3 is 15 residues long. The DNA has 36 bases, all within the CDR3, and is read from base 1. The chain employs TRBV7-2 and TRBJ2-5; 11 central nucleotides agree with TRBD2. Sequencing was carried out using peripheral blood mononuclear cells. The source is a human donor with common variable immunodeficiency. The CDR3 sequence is CASSPGTSGKETQYF. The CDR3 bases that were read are TGTGCCAGCAGCCCCGGGACTAGCGGAAAAGAGACC.